This TCR beta chain comes out of a study of blood T cell repertoires in COVID-19. As for the study in general: Italy, Spain and the United States were the sources of the convalescent and acute COVID-19 samples. T cells, B-cell-depleted T cells, or PBMCs provided the cDNA or gDNA that served as material.

Seattle participants joined during active infection and were tracked over time. Unmatched junction bases numbered 4, after V lost 2 bases and J lost 2 bases. CDR1 is SGHTA, CDR2 FQGNSA, per germline. CDR3 length equals 15 residues. In the authors' methods: Estimation of nucleated cell counts was performed using reference gene primer amplification. The data were produced by immunoSEQ multiplex PCR, yet TCRdb's version contains in-frame clones alone and is incomplete. That table gives V, J and clone size, and the DNA gave D and trimming. The table includes 150,000 to 200,000 clones, 92% detected once. The J gene is TRBJ1-2, the V gene TRBV7-2, with 8 bases that match TRBD1. This receptor was obtained from a man in his thirties or forties with COVID-19, enrolled during active disease. Input material: peripheral blood. CDR3 amino acids: CASSLYRGANYGYTF. For the CDR3, the DNA is TGTGCCAGCAGCTTATACAGGGGGGCGAACTATGGCTACACCTTC.